This T cell receptor (beta chain) was captured in a study of cytomegalovirus exposure and HLA in healthy donors. For this clone: Its cognate antigen is unknown.

Study-wide findings and caveats: The study labeled around 160 TCR beta chains cytomegalovirus-associated. An analysis that came later showed most CMV-associated TCR beta chains appearing HLA-restricted.

PCR amplification relied on 60 Vbeta primers (plus 13 Jbeta primers). Assay: immunoSEQ multiplex PCR; the TCRdb copy retains only in-frame clones and omits some. The sample has around 130,000 clones, about three quarters seen once. The source material was PBMCs. This TCR came from a human donor in good health.

CDR3 amino acids: CASSLAAGRGYYEQYF. CDR3 coding DNA: TGTGCCAGCAGCTTGGCTGCCGGACGGGGGTATTACGAGCAGTACTTC. The V and J genes are TRBV5-6 and TRBJ2-7; maybe TRBD2 (6 bases). From germline, CDR1 is SGHDT and CDR2 YYEEEE. The V end lost 0 bases, the J end lost 4 bases, and 17 bases lay between the germline ends. The CDR3 totals 16 residues. Full variable domain (remainder filled in from reference TRBV5-6 and TRBJ2-7): DAGVTQSPTHLIKTRGQQVTLRCSPKSGHDTVSWYQQALGQGPQFIFQYYEEEERQRGNFPDRFSGHQFPNYSSELNVNALLLGDSALYLCASSLAAGRGYYEQYFGPGTRLTVT.